A single T cell receptor beta chain is shown here with its context. The antigen is not known. The CDR3 is made up of 15 amino acids. The V end was cut by 0 bases, the J end by 4 bases, with 12 bases between. CDR1 is SGHTA, CDR2 FQGNSA, per germline. The record originates from a study of glioma-infiltrating T cells. Study outcomes and limitations: Tissue-blood divergence was below expectation in non-neoplastic patients, above in gliomas. Only very few CDR3 sequences appeared in both tissue and blood.

The iRepertoire nested amplicon-rescue multiplex PCR amplified TCR alpha and beta CDR3s from RNA. Tissue mRNA or PBMC total RNA, about 95-450 ng, went into one-step reverse transcription and amplification. One entry per CDR3 protein, called by TCRdb with MiXCR from the multiplex PCR reads. Of 110,000 or so distinct CDR3 sequences listed, 25% to 30% are singletons. The source material was glioma tissue, nonneoplastic brain tissue, or PBMCs (not recorded which). V and J are TRBV7-2 and TRBJ2-5; no clear D. This sequence was found in a human donor with low-grade glioma or glioblastoma, undergoing nonglioma brain surgery, or in good health (not recorded which). The CDR3 region is CASSLAAWGAETQYF. Written as DNA, the CDR3 is TGTGCCAGCAGCTTAGCAGCCTGGGGTGCAGAGACCCAGTACTTC.